The clone carrying this TCR beta chain was seen repeatedly, ten times or more. The target antigen is unknown. The data were taken from a study of T cells after yellow fever vaccination. 5'RACE template switching added a universal primer site and UMIs to TCR cDNA. TCRdb fed the 5' RACE reads into MiXCR, producing one record per CDR3 protein. The table records some 250,000 distinct CDR3 sequences, approximately 3.5% of them present only once. Germline lookup yields CDR1 MNHNS and CDR2 SASEGT. The CDR3 is 14 amino acids. V was trimmed by 10 bases and J by 3 bases, leaving 18 bases between them. Study-wide results and limits: Abundant clonotypes (contaminants from the bulk population) could be present in FACS-sorted repertoires. The secondary T-cell response peaked on day 5, not day 15, but was weaker. The booster saw the reappearance of most primary-vaccination clones (more than 95% CD4, about 88% CD8).

The TCR sequence derives from a man younger than 35 who received the YFV17D yellow fever vaccine. This material consisted of PBMCs, taken 15 days after the yellow fever booster vaccination. The chain carries TRBV6-1 and TRBJ1-1; no reliable D call. The CDR3 nucleotides read TGTGCCACCGACTCCAAGGAGACCCACACTGAAGCTTTCTTT. It is translated as CATDSKETHTEAFF.